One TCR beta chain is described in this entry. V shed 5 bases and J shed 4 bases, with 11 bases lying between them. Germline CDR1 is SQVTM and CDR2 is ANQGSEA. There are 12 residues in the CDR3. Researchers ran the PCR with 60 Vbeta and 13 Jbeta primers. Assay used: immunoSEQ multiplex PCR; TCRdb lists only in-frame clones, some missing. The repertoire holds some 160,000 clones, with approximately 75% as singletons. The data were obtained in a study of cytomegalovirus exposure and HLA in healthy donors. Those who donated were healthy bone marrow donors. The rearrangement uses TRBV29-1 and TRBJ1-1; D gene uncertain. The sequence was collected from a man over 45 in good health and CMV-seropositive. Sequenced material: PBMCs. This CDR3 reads CSVQIGGTEAFF. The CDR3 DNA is TGCAGCGTTCAAATCGGAGGCACTGAAGCTTTCTTT.